A selection of T cell receptor beta chains follows, all from one sample in a study of T cells in Graves' hyperthyroidism and ophthalmopathy. TCRdb re-analysed the multiplex PCR reads in MiXCR, keeping a single row per CDR3 protein. The sample contains some 350,000 distinct CDR3 sequences, approximately 14% of which appear only once. The sequencing sample was made of blood. The receptors come from a woman aged 18-35 years with Graves' hyperthyroidism that later progressed to Graves' ophthalmopathy. CDR3s include the opening cysteine and the closing phenylalanine or tryptophan. The D gene is left open where the match is weak. A row's size may be missing; if present it is once, few, many or a size class.

d_call | clone_size | j_call | v_call | cdr3_nt | cdr3_aa
. | . | TRBJ1-1 | TRBV29-1 | TGCAGCACGAGGGACGTGGGGAGTGAAGCTTTCTTT | CSTRDVGSEAFF
. | . | TRBJ2-1 | TRBV7-2 | TGTGCCAGCAGCCTCTGGCCCAGTGGGGCGAGCTCCTACAATGAGCAGTTCTTC | CASSLWPSGASSYNEQFF
. | many | TRBJ1-1 | TRBV20-1 | TGCAGTGCCCCGACCCGGGAGCACACTGAAGCTTTCTTT | CSAPTREHTEAFF
. | many | TRBJ2-3 | TRBV3-1 | TGTGCCAGCAGCCCTCGACTGGACGCTAGCACAGATACGCAGTATTTT | CASSPRLDASTDTQYF
TRBD2 | few | TRBJ2-7 | TRBV7-6 | TGTGCCAGCAGCCGATATACTAGCGGGGGCCTCTACGAGCAGTACTTC | CASSRYTSGGLYEQYF
. | many | TRBJ2-5 | TRBV20-1 | TGCAGTGCCTCAGGCGCACAAGAGACCCAGTACTTC | CSASGAQETQYF
TRBD1 | many | TRBJ2-7 | TRBV29-1 | TGCAGCGTTGAATCTGGACAGGGCTACGAGCAGTACTTC | CSVESGQGYEQYF
TRBD2 | many | TRBJ2-7 | TRBV11-2 | TGTGCCAGCAGCTTATTGAGCGGGAGGGCCCCCGAGCAGTACTTC | CASSLLSGRAPEQYF
TRBD1 | . | TRBJ2-1 | TRBV28 | TGTGCCAGCAGTCAGGGGACAGCCTTATACAATGAGCAGTTCTTC | CASSQGTALYNEQFF
TRBD1 | many | TRBJ2-1 | TRBV6-4 | TGTGCCAGCAGTGTTGGACAGGGGGGGACAGAGCAGTTCTTC | CASSVGQGGTEQFF
. | . | TRBJ1-5 | TRBV20-1 | TGCAGTGCCGGAATCAGCGCAACGACGAATCAGCCCCAGCATTTT | CSAGISATTNQPQHF
. | many | TRBJ1-3 | TRBV20-1 | TGCAGTGCTGGGTCGGGAAACACCATATATTTT | CSAGSGNTIYF
. | many | TRBJ1-6 | TRBV2 | TGTGCCAGCAGTGAACGGCAGGCGTGGTATAATTCACCCCTCCACTTT | CASSERQAWYNSPLHF
TRBD1 | few | TRBJ1-2 | TRBV5-6 | TGTGCCAGCAAAAGGCAGGGGGCCCATTTCCTCTATGGCTACACCTTC | CASKRQGAHFLYGYTF
TRBD2 | . | TRBJ2-7 | TRBV20-1 | TGCAGTGCGTACGGAACTAGCGGCCTCTACGAGCAGTACTTC | CSAYGTSGLYEQYF
TRBD2 | few | TRBJ2-1 | TRBV27 | TGTGCCAGCAGTTCGCATTCCCGACTAGCCTATGAGCAGTTCTTC | CASSSHSRLAYEQFF
. | many | TRBJ2-7 | TRBV7-8 | TGTGCCAGCAGCTTAGAACCCCACGAACCCTCCTACGAGCAGTACTTC | CASSLEPHEPSYEQYF
. | many | TRBJ2-7 | TRBV10-3 | TGTGCCATCAGTGAGTCGAGAAGGGAGCAGTACTTC | CAISESRREQYF
. | many | TRBJ1-3 | TRBV6-1 | TGTGCCAGCAGTTACCCTCCCATTGGCGGTGGAAACACCATATATTTT | CASSYPPIGGGNTIYF
. | . | TRBJ1-1 | TRBV6-1 | TGTGCCAGCAGTGAATTCCCGACAGGAAACACTGAAGCTTTCTTT | CASSEFPTGNTEAFF
TRBD2 | . | TRBJ2-1 | TRBV6-2/TRBV6-3 | TGTGCCAGCAGTTACTGGACTAGCGGGAGGCATCGGAATGAGCAGTTCTTC | CASSYWTSGRHRNEQFF
. | many | TRBJ2-3 | TRBV7-6 | TGTGCCAGCAGCTTAGTGCGGGATCATACGCAGTATTTT | CASSLVRDHTQYF
. | . | TRBJ1-6 | TRBV10-3 | TGTGCCATCAGTGAACTGGGACAAGATAATTCACCCCTCCACTTT | CAISELGQDNSPLHF
TRBD1 | few | TRBJ1-6 | TRBV18 | TGTGCCAGCTCACCTCGGGACAGACATTATAATTCACCCCTCCACTTT | CASSPRDRHYNSPLHF
. | . | TRBJ2-1 | TRBV19 | TGTGCCAGTAGTATGGGAAATCGGGTTCGCAATGAGCAGTTCTTC | CASSMGNRVRNEQFF
. | once | TRBJ2-7 | TRBV6-1 | TGTGCCAGCAGCCCGAGGGGCCCGGGACGAACCTACGAGCAGTACTTC | CASSPRGPGRTYEQYF
. | . | TRBJ1-5 | TRBV25-1 | TGTGCCAGCAGTGAATCTGGCGGACTGACGGAGCCCCAGCATTTT | CASSESGGLTEPQHF
. | many | TRBJ1-2 | TRBV3-1 | TGTGCCAGCAGAAAGCAGGGTGCTAACTATGGCTACACCTTC | CASRKQGANYGYTF
TRBD2 | . | TRBJ2-7 | TRBV28 | TGTGCCAGCGGTCCAGGACTAGCTGCCTACGAGCAGTACTTC | CASGPGLAAYEQYF
TRBD1 | many | TRBJ1-4 | TRBV7-8 | TGTGCCAGCAGCCCTAAGGGGGCGCCTAATGAAAAACTGTTTTTT | CASSPKGAPNEKLFF
. | many | TRBJ1-2 | TRBV6-6 | TGTGCCAGCAGTTACTCGGTAAAGGGACACCGAAACTATGGCTACACCTTC | CASSYSVKGHRNYGYTF
. | . | TRBJ1-1 | TRBV12-3/TRBV12-4 | TGTGCCAGCAGTAGAACCTTAAACACTGAAGCTTTCTTT | CASSRTLNTEAFF
TRBD1 | . | TRBJ2-6 | TRBV4-2 | TGTGCCAGCGGGGAACAGGGGGCGGGAGGGGCCAACGTCCTGACTTTC | CASGEQGAGGANVLTF
TRBD1 | . | TRBJ1-2 | TRBV3-1 | TGTGCCAGCAGCCCTTCTACAGGGGGCGACTATGGCTACACCTTC | CASSPSTGGDYGYTF
TRBD2 | few | TRBJ2-3 | TRBV5-1 | TGCGCCAGCAGCTTGGCGGTAGCGGGAACAGATACGCAGTATTTT | CASSLAVAGTDTQYF
. | few | TRBJ1-2 | TRBV27 | TGTGCCAGCAGTCCGGGGGCGGGGGCTAACTATGGCTACACCTTC | CASSPGAGANYGYTF
. | many | TRBJ1-2 | TRBV5-1 | TGCGCCAGCAGACCTCAAGGTCTCGAGGGCTACACCTTC | CASRPQGLEGYTF
TRBD1 | many | TRBJ2-3 | TRBV28 | TGTGCCAGCAGTTTACGGACAGGGAGTGAAGGTACAGATACGCAGTATTTT | CASSLRTGSEGTDTQYF
TRBD2 | . | TRBJ2-3 | TRBV5-6 | TGTGCCAGCAGCTTTTTTTTAGTAAGGACACCGGGGGGAGATACGCATTATTTT | CASSFFLVRTPGGDTHYF
. | . | TRBJ1-3 | TRBV2 | TGTGCCAGCAGGACATTTCCCCAGCCGGGCGAGCGCTCTGGAAACACCATATATTTT | CASRTFPQPGERSGNTIYF
. | many | TRBJ1-6 | TRBV20-1 | TGCAGTGCCCGAGACTATAATTCACCCCTCCACTTT | CSARDYNSPLHF
TRBD2 | . | TRBJ2-2 | TRBV20-1 | TGCAGTGCTAGATATAGCGGGAGTACCGGGGAGCTGTTTTTT | CSARYSGSTGELFF
TRBD1 | many | TRBJ2-7 | TRBV27 | TGTGCCAGCCGTATTGTAACAGGGGGCGAAGAGCAGTACTTC | CASRIVTGGEEQYF
. | few | TRBJ2-5 | TRBV7-7 | TGTGCTAGCAGCTTAGGTGTCAGGTCTGCGAGGGAGACCCAGTACTTC | CASSLGVRSARETQYF
. | few | TRBJ1-4 | TRBV28 | TGTGCCAGCAGCATATCCCCGGGGGCACCTAATGAAAAACTGTTTTTT | CASSISPGAPNEKLFF
TRBD2 | many | TRBJ2-7 | TRBV6-1 | TGTGCCAGCAGCGCCGAATGGACTAGCGGGGGTTACTACGAGCAGTACTTC | CASSAEWTSGGYYEQYF
TRBD1 | . | TRBJ2-3 | TRBV19 | TGTGCCAGTAGTATCGCAGGGGGCGTGAATACGCAGTATTTT | CASSIAGGVNTQYF
. | many | TRBJ1-5 | TRBV28 | TGTGCCAGCAGCCAGGGGTATAGCAATCAGCCCCAGCATTTT | CASSQGYSNQPQHF
. | many | TRBJ2-7 | TRBV12-3/TRBV12-4 | TGTGCCAGCAGTTTTTCGAGCGGCCAGGGCAACGAGCAGTACTTC | CASSFSSGQGNEQYF
. | few | TRBJ2-3 | TRBV15 | TGTGCCACCAGCAGCCGGGACTCTAGCACAGATACGCAGTATTTT | CATSSRDSSTDTQYF
. | many | TRBJ2-7 | TRBV12-3/TRBV12-4 | TGTGCCAGCAGCCTAGCCGCGGAGGGAGAGCAGTACTTC | CASSLAAEGEQYF